These T cell receptor beta chains were read from a single sample in a study of a mutant IDH1 vaccine in newly diagnosed glioma. No antigens are known for them. Sequenced by immunoSEQ multiplex PCR; TCRdb stores in-frame clones only, minus some. The sample contains about 42,000 clones, roughly 83% of which appear only once. The sample consisted of PBMCs, taken from a glioma patient whose treatment included an IDH1 peptide vaccine. Receptors were obtained from a woman in her forties or fifties with glioma. Each CDR3 is given with its conserved first and last residue. The D gene is left open where the match is weak. Rows give clone size only sometimes, using once, few, many, or a class for an expanded clone.

d_gene: TRBD1
abundance: NA
v_gene: TRBV5-5
j_gene: TRBJ1-1
CDR3nt: TGTGCCAGCAGCTTGGAACCCGGGACAGACGACGCTTTCTTT
CDR3aa: CASSLEPGTDDAFF

d_gene: TRBD1
abundance: NA
v_gene: TRBV10-3
j_gene: TRBJ1-1
CDR3nt: TGTGCCATCAGTGATAAAGATGGGACAGTAAACACTGAAGCTTTCTTT
CDR3aa: CAISDKDGTVNTEAFF

d_gene: TRBD1
abundance: NA
v_gene: TRBV6-4
j_gene: TRBJ1-2
CDR3nt: TGTGCCAGCAGCCGTAGCGTTGGACAGGGGATCTATGGCTACACCTTC
CDR3aa: CASSRSVGQGIYGYTF

d_gene: TRBD1
abundance: NA
v_gene: TRBV5-6
j_gene: TRBJ1-2
CDR3nt: TGTGCCAGCAGCCCCGGGACAGGGGCGATCCGAGATGGCTACACCTTC
CDR3aa: CASSPGTGAIRDGYTF

d_gene: TRBD2
abundance: NA
v_gene: TRBV10-3
j_gene: TRBJ2-7
CDR3nt: TGTGCCTCCAAAGGGGGACTAGCGGTACAACCCTACGAGCAGTACTTC
CDR3aa: CASKGGLAVQPYEQYF

d_gene: NA
abundance: few
v_gene: TRBV28
j_gene: TRBJ1-6
CDR3nt: TGTGCCAGCCTCCCCGGGGGGGACTCCTATAATTCACCCCTCCACTTT
CDR3aa: CASLPGGDSYNSPLHF

d_gene: TRBD1
abundance: NA
v_gene: TRBV2
j_gene: TRBJ2-3
CDR3nt: TGTGCCAGCAGTCAGGGGGTGGCAGATACGCAGTATTTT
CDR3aa: CASSQGVADTQYF

d_gene: NA
abundance: NA
v_gene: TRBV7-9
j_gene: TRBJ2-1
CDR3nt: TGTGCCAGCAGCTTAGCCAGGGGAAGGAATGAGCAGTTCTTC
CDR3aa: CASSLARGRNEQFF

d_gene: NA
abundance: few
v_gene: TRBV11-2
j_gene: TRBJ1-6
CDR3nt: TGTGCCAGCAGCTTAGAAAGCTCCTATAATTCACCCCTCCACTTT
CDR3aa: CASSLESSYNSPLHF

d_gene: NA
abundance: NA
v_gene: TRBV19
j_gene: TRBJ2-7
CDR3nt: TGTGCCAGTAGTATTTTAGGCAGTACCTACGAGCAGTACTTC
CDR3aa: CASSILGSTYEQYF

d_gene: NA
abundance: NA
v_gene: TRBV4-3
j_gene: TRBJ2-7
CDR3nt: TGCGCCAGCAGCCTCCGGGACGGGCACTACGAGCAGTACTTC
CDR3aa: CASSLRDGHYEQYF

d_gene: NA
abundance: NA
v_gene: TRBV19
j_gene: TRBJ1-2
CDR3nt: TGTGCCAGTAGGTCGACGACCTATGGCTACACCTTC
CDR3aa: CASRSTTYGYTF

d_gene: NA
abundance: NA
v_gene: TRBV2
j_gene: TRBJ2-5
CDR3nt: TGTGCCAGCGGGCGGGAAGAGACCCAGTACTTC
CDR3aa: CASGREETQYF

d_gene: NA
abundance: once
v_gene: TRBV19
j_gene: TRBJ2-2
CDR3nt: TGTGCCAGTGCCGGGTCAGTGAACACCGGGGAGCTGTTTTTT
CDR3aa: CASAGSVNTGELFF

d_gene: NA
abundance: once
v_gene: TRBV11-3
j_gene: TRBJ1-6
CDR3nt: TGTGCCAGCAGCGTGGCAGGGGCTAATTCACCCCTCCACTTT
CDR3aa: CASSVAGANSPLHF

d_gene: TRBD1
abundance: NA
v_gene: TRBV5-1
j_gene: TRBJ1-4
CDR3nt: TGCGCCAGCAGCTTTTACCCTCCGGGACAGGGGCAAGAACGAGCTAATGAAAAACTGTTTTTT
CDR3aa: CASSFYPPGQGQERANEKLFF

d_gene: TRBD2
abundance: few
v_gene: TRBV30
j_gene: TRBJ2-5
CDR3nt: TGTGCCTGGAGTGAGGGACTAGCGGGGGGGCGGGAGACCCAGTACTTC
CDR3aa: CAWSEGLAGGRETQYF

d_gene: NA
abundance: NA
v_gene: TRBV5-1
j_gene: TRBJ1-2
CDR3nt: TGCGCCAGCAGCTTCCGGTATCAAGGGTCCTATGGCTACACCTTC
CDR3aa: CASSFRYQGSYGYTF

d_gene: NA
abundance: NA
v_gene: TRBV6-5
j_gene: TRBJ1-2
CDR3nt: TGTGCCGTAAGGGCCAGCTATGGCTACACCTTC
CDR3aa: CAVRASYGYTF

d_gene: NA
abundance: NA
v_gene: TRBV4-1
j_gene: TRBJ2-5
CDR3nt: TGCGCCAGCAGCCCCCGTAGGTCGATACAAGAGACCCAGTACTTC
CDR3aa: CASSPRRSIQETQYF

d_gene: TRBD1
abundance: NA
v_gene: TRBV29-1
j_gene: TRBJ2-4
CDR3nt: TGCAGCGTTTATACAGGGGCGAACATTCAGTACTTC
CDR3aa: CSVYTGANIQYF

d_gene: TRBD1
abundance: NA
v_gene: TRBV5-6
j_gene: TRBJ1-6
CDR3nt: TGTGCCAGCAGCCCAGGGACAGCCCATAATTCACCCCTCCACTTT
CDR3aa: CASSPGTAHNSPLHF

d_gene: NA
abundance: NA
v_gene: TRBV7-3
j_gene: TRBJ2-5
CDR3nt: TGTGCCAGCAGCCCTAGCCCACAAGAGACCCAGTACTTC
CDR3aa: CASSPSPQETQYF

d_gene: NA
abundance: NA
v_gene: TRBV9
j_gene: TRBJ1-2
CDR3nt: TGTGCCAGCACCAGAGGGGGGGGCAGTGACTATGGCTACACCTTC
CDR3aa: CASTRGGGSDYGYTF

d_gene: NA
abundance: few
v_gene: TRBV2
j_gene: TRBJ1-5
CDR3nt: TGTGCCAGCAGTCCCCCAGGGAGAGACAATCAGCCCCAGCATTTT
CDR3aa: CASSPPGRDNQPQHF

d_gene: NA
abundance: NA
v_gene: TRBV28
j_gene: TRBJ2-3
CDR3nt: TGTGCCAGCAGTTTGCTGGCAGGGCGGGCAGATACGCAGTATTTT
CDR3aa: CASSLLAGRADTQYF

d_gene: NA
abundance: NA
v_gene: TRBV5-1
j_gene: TRBJ2-1
CDR3nt: TGCGCCAGCAGCTTGGATGGGCGAAGCGGCTACAATGAGCAGTTCTTC
CDR3aa: CASSLDGRSGYNEQFF

d_gene: NA
abundance: NA
v_gene: TRBV7-9
j_gene: TRBJ2-7
CDR3nt: TGTGCCAGCAGCCATGGATATACCGGGACCTACGAGCAGTACTTC
CDR3aa: CASSHGYTGTYEQYF

d_gene: NA
abundance: few
v_gene: TRBV7-3
j_gene: TRBJ2-2
CDR3nt: TGTGCCAGCAGCTTAGCCGGGGAGCTGTTTTTT
CDR3aa: CASSLAGELFF

d_gene: NA
abundance: NA
v_gene: TRBV21-1
j_gene: TRBJ1-6
CDR3nt: TGTGCCAGCAGCAAAGCGGGGACGGGGGGATTTGATCGCTCCTATAATTCACCCCTCCACTTT
CDR3aa: CASSKAGTGGFDRSYNSPLHF

d_gene: NA
abundance: NA
v_gene: TRBV10-1
j_gene: TRBJ2-7
CDR3nt: TGCGCCAGCAGCGAGCGGACGGGCTACGAGCAGTACTTC
CDR3aa: CASSERTGYEQYF

d_gene: TRBD2
abundance: NA
v_gene: TRBV5-4
j_gene: TRBJ2-7
CDR3nt: TGTGCCAGCAGCTCTGGGGGGACTAGGAGCTCCTACGAGCAGTACTTC
CDR3aa: CASSSGGTRSSYEQYF

d_gene: NA
abundance: NA
v_gene: TRBV6-1
j_gene: TRBJ1-5
CDR3nt: TGTGCCAGCAGTGAAGAGTGGGGCGACAATCAGCCCCAGCATTTT
CDR3aa: CASSEEWGDNQPQHF

d_gene: TRBD1
abundance: NA
v_gene: TRBV10-1
j_gene: TRBJ2-2
CDR3nt: TGCGCCAGCAGAGGACAGGGTGCCGGGGAGCTGTTTTTT
CDR3aa: CASRGQGAGELFF

d_gene: NA
abundance: NA
v_gene: TRBV19
j_gene: TRBJ1-2
CDR3nt: TGTGCCAGTAGTATAGAATCCAGGGAGCAGGGCTACACCTTC
CDR3aa: CASSIESREQGYTF

d_gene: TRBD1
abundance: NA
v_gene: TRBV5-1
j_gene: TRBJ1-4
CDR3nt: TGCGCCAGCAGCCCCGGGACAGGGGCAGGAGTAAAACTGTTTTTT
CDR3aa: CASSPGTGAGVKLFF

d_gene: NA
abundance: NA
v_gene: TRBV30
j_gene: TRBJ1-3
CDR3nt: TGTGCCTGGAGTGTACTAAGGGAGACAGGAAACACCATATATTTT
CDR3aa: CAWSVLRETGNTIYF

d_gene: NA
abundance: NA
v_gene: TRBV6-6
j_gene: TRBJ1-2
CDR3nt: TGTGCCAGCAGACCGGACTTAGGAGGGAGCTATGGCTACACCTTC
CDR3aa: CASRPDLGGSYGYTF

d_gene: TRBD1
abundance: NA
v_gene: TRBV30
j_gene: TRBJ1-6
CDR3nt: TGTGCCTGGAGTGTACGAGGGGGCGGCAATTCACCCCTCCACTTT
CDR3aa: CAWSVRGGGNSPLHF

d_gene: TRBD1
abundance: once
v_gene: TRBV2
j_gene: TRBJ2-5
CDR3nt: TGTGCCAGCAGCGGGACAGGACAAGAGACCCAGTACTTC
CDR3aa: CASSGTGQETQYF

d_gene: NA
abundance: NA
v_gene: TRBV29-1
j_gene: TRBJ1-1
CDR3nt: TGCAGCGTTGTTGTGAACACTGAAGCTTTCTTT
CDR3aa: CSVVVNTEAFF

d_gene: NA
abundance: NA
v_gene: TRBV5-4
j_gene: TRBJ2-7
CDR3nt: TGTGCCAGCAGCCCCCAGGGGGGTTCCTACGAGCAGTACTTC
CDR3aa: CASSPQGGSYEQYF

d_gene: NA
abundance: NA
v_gene: TRBV6-5
j_gene: TRBJ2-2
CDR3nt: TGTGCCAGCAGTACGTCCACCAGGGAGCTGTTTTTT
CDR3aa: CASSTSTRELFF

d_gene: NA
abundance: few
v_gene: TRBV6-1
j_gene: TRBJ2-7
CDR3nt: TGTGCCAGCAGTGAAGGGTCGCACTACGAGCAGTACTTC
CDR3aa: CASSEGSHYEQYF

d_gene: NA
abundance: NA
v_gene: TRBV5-1
j_gene: TRBJ1-6
CDR3nt: TGCGCCAGCAGCTTGTTTCTGGACAGAAATTCACCCCTCCACTTT
CDR3aa: CASSLFLDRNSPLHF

d_gene: NA
abundance: NA
v_gene: TRBV6-5
j_gene: TRBJ2-2
CDR3nt: TGTGCCAGCAGCCAAGCCGGACACAACACCGGGGAGCTGTTTTTT
CDR3aa: CASSQAGHNTGELFF

d_gene: NA
abundance: NA
v_gene: TRBV11-1
j_gene: TRBJ1-1
CDR3nt: TGTGCCAGCAGCTTAGTAGGGGGGACTGAAGCTTTCTTT
CDR3aa: CASSLVGGTEAFF

d_gene: NA
abundance: NA
v_gene: TRBV19
j_gene: TRBJ1-1
CDR3nt: TGTGCCAGTTGTAGGAGTACATACGTGAGGGACACTGAAGCTTTCTTT
CDR3aa: CASCRSTYVRDTEAFF

d_gene: NA
abundance: NA
v_gene: TRBV7-8
j_gene: TRBJ2-4
CDR3nt: TGTGCCAGCAGTTTCATAGCGGGACAGACAAGGGACATTCAGTACTTC
CDR3aa: CASSFIAGQTRDIQYF

d_gene: TRBD2
abundance: NA
v_gene: TRBV5-1
j_gene: TRBJ2-2
CDR3nt: TGCGCCAGCAGCTTGATAGCGGGGGGCACCGGGGAGCTGTTTTTT
CDR3aa: CASSLIAGGTGELFF

d_gene: NA
abundance: NA
v_gene: TRBV6-6
j_gene: TRBJ2-5
CDR3nt: TGTGCCAGCAGTCCCGGGACATACCAAGAGACCCAGTACTTC
CDR3aa: CASSPGTYQETQYF

d_gene: NA
abundance: NA
v_gene: TRBV2
j_gene: TRBJ2-7
CDR3nt: TGTGCCACCACCGTCAGGGGCCAGGGGAACGAGCAGTACTTC
CDR3aa: CATTVRGQGNEQYF